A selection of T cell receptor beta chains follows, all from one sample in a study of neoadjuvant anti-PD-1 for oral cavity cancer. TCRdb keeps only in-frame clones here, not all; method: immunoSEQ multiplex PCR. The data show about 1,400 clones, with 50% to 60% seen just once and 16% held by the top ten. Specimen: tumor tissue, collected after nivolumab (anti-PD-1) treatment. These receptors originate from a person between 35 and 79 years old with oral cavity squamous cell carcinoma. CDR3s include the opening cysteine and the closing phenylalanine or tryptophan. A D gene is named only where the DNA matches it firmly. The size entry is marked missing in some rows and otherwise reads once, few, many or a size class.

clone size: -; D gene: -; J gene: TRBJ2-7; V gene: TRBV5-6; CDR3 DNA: TGTGCCAGCAGCTTCTCGGGCCTGTCCTACGAGCAGTACTTC; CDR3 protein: CASSFSGLSYEQYF
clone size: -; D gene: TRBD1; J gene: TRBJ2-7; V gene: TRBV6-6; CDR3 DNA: TGTGCCAGCAGTTACTCCCCCCAGACAGGGGGCTTCGAGCAGTACTTC; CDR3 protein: CASSYSPQTGGFEQYF
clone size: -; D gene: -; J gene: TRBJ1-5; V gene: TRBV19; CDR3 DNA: TGTGCCAGTGGGAGGACGGTTAGTAGCAATCAGCCCCAGCATTTT; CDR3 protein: CASGRTVSSNQPQHF
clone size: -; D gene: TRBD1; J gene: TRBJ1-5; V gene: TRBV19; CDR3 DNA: TGTGCCAGTAAGGGTCGACAGGGACTACCCATAAATCAGCCCCAGCATTTT; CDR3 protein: CASKGRQGLPINQPQHF
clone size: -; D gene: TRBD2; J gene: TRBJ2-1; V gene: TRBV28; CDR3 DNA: TGTGCCAGCAGTACTAGCGGGAGGGCCGTTGGTGAGCAGTTCTTC; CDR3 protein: CASSTSGRAVGEQFF
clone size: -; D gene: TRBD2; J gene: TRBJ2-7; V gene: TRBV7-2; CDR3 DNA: TGTGCCAGCAGCTTAGCTAGCGGGTTTACCTACGAGCAGTACTTC; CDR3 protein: CASSLASGFTYEQYF
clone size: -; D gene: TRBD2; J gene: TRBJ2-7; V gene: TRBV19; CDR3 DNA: TGTGCCAGTAGCGCTCCCACTAGCGGGAGGTCCTACGAGCAGTACTTC; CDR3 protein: CASSAPTSGRSYEQYF
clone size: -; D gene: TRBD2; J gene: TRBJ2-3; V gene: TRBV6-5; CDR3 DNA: TGTGCCAGCAGTTACCTACCTACTAGCGGGAGGGCTACGCAGTATTTT; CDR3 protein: CASSYLPTSGRATQYF
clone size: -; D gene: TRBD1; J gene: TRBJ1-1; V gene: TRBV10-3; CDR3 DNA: TGTGCCATCAGTGAAGCACCCGGACAGGGAGCTGAAGCTTTCTTT; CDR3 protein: CAISEAPGQGAEAFF
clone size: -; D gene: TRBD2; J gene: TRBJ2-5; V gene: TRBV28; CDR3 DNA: TGTGCCAGCACCCTATTAGCGGGAGGGCCTGTGGAGACCCAGTACTTC; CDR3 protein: CASTLLAGGPVETQYF
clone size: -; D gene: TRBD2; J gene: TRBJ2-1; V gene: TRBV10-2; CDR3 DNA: TGCGCCAGCAGCAAGGGACTAGCGGGATACAATGAGCAGTTCTTC; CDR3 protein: CASSKGLAGYNEQFF
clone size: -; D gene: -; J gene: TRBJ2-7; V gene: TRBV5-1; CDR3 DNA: TGCGCCAGCAGAAAATCTCTAGACGGGCCCTACGAGCAGTACTTC; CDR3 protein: CASRKSLDGPYEQYF
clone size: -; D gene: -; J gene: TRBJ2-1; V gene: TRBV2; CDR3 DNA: TGTGCCAGCAGTGTCGGTCCTGGATTCAATGAGCAGTTCTTC; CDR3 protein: CASSVGPGFNEQFF
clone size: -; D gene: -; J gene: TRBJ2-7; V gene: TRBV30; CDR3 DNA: TGTGCCTGGAGTCCGTACTACGAGCAGTACTTC; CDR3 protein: CAWSPYYEQYF
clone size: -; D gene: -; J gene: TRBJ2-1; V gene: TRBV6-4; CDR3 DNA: TGTGCCAGCAGTGCCCAGGACACGAAGAGCAATGAGCAGTTCTTC; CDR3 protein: CASSAQDTKSNEQFF
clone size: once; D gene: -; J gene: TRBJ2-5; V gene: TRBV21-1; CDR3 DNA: TGTGCCAGCGCTACCAAACACCTATACTTC; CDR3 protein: CASATKHLYF
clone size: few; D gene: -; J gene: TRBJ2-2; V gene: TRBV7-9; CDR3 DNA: TGTGCCAGCAGTCCCAACCCCGGGCAGGGGCCCGCGAACACCGGGGAGCTGTTTTTT; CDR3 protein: CASSPNPGQGPANTGELFF
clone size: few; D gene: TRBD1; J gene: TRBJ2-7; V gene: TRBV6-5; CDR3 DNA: TGTGCCAGCAGGCTTGGACAGGCCAGCTCCTACGAGCAGTACTTC; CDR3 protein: CASRLGQASSYEQYF
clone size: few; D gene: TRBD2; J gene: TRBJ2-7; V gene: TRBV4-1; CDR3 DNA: TGCGCCAGCACCCCCGGGACTAGCTCCTACGAGCAGTACTTC; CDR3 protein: CASTPGTSSYEQYF
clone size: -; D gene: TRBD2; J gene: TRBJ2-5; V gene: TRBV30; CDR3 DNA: TGTGCCTGGAGCTGGACTAGCCCTCCGGTTGGGACCCAGTACTTC; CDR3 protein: CAWSWTSPPVGTQYF
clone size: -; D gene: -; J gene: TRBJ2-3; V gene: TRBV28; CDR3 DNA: TGTGCCAGCAGATCACAGGGCGATACGCAGTATTTT; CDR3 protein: CASRSQGDTQYF
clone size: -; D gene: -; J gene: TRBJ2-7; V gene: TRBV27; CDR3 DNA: TGTGCCAACCACTTCTCCTCCCCCCGCGAGCAGTACTTC; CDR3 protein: CANHFSSPREQYF
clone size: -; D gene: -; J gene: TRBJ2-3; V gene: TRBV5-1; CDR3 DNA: TGCGCCAGCAGCTTTCCGGAGGAGCGCCTCACAGATACGCAGTATTTT; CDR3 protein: CASSFPEERLTDTQYF
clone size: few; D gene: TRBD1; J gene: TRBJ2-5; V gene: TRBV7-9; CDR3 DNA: TGTGCCTTGGGACAGCCCCAAGAGACCCAGTACTTC; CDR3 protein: CALGQPQETQYF
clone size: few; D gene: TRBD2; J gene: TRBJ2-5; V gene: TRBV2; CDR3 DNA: TGTGCCAGCAGACTAGCGGGAGGTTCGAGAGAGACCCAGTACTTC; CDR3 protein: CASRLAGGSRETQYF
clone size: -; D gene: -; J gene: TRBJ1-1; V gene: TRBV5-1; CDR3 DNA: TGCGCCAGCAGCCGTGTAGGGGAGATAACTGAAGCTTTCTTT; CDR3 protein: CASSRVGEITEAFF
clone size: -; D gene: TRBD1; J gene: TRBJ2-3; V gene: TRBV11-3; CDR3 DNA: TGTGCCAGCAGCTCCGCCCGACAGGGACCCACAGATACGCAGTATTTT; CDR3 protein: CASSSARQGPTDTQYF
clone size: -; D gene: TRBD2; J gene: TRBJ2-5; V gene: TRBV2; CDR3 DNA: TGTGCCAGCAGTGAACCGGGGGGGGAGACCCAGTACTTC; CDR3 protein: CASSEPGGETQYF
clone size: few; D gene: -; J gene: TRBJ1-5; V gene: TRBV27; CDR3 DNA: TGTGCCAGCAGGCTACAGGTTAATCAGCCCCAGCATTTT; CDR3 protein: CASRLQVNQPQHF
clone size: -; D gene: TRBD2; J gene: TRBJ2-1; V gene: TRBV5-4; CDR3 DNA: TGTGCCAGCAGCTTGGGAAGAGCGGGAGGGACCTACAATGAGCAGTTCTTC; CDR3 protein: CASSLGRAGGTYNEQFF
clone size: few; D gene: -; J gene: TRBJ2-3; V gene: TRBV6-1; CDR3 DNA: TGTGCCAGCAGTGACAGGTTCACAGATACGCAGTATTTT; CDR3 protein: CASSDRFTDTQYF
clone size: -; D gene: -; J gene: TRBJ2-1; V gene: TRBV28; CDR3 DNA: TGTGCCAGCAGTCCTCACCCCACACCCCTAGCAGTGGATGAGCAGTTCTTC; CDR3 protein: CASSPHPTPLAVDEQFF
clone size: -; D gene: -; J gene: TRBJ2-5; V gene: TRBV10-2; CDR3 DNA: TGCGCCAGCATGAGGGCCGTTCAACAAGAGACCCAGTACTTC; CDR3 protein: CASMRAVQQETQYF
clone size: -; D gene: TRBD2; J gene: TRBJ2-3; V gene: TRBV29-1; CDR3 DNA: TGCAGCGTTGACAGCGCGGGAGGCCCGACAGATACGCAGTATTTT; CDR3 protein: CSVDSAGGPTDTQYF
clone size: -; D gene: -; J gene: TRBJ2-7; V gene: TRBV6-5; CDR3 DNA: TGTGCCAGCAGGCAAGGAGACTACGAGCAGTACTTC; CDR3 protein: CASRQGDYEQYF
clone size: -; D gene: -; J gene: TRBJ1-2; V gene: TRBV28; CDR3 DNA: TGTGCCAGCAGTAAGAACTCATATAACTATGGCTACACCTTC; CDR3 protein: CASSKNSYNYGYTF
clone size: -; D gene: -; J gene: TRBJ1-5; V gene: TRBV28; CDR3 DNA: TGTGCCAGCAATGTGTTGGTTCAGCCCCAGCATTTT; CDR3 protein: CASNVLVQPQHF
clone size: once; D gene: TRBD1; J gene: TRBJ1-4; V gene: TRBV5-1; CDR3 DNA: TGCGCCAGCAGCTCCAGGACAGGGGATGAAAAACTGTTTTTT; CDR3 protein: CASSSRTGDEKLFF
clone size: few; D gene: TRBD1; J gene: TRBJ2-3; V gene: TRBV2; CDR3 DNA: TGTGCCAGAGGGGGCCTTAGCACAGATACGCAGTATTTT; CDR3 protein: CARGGLSTDTQYF
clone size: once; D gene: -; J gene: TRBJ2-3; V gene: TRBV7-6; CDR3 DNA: TGTGCCAGCAGCTCCCCTCGGGGGTCCCTCCCTAGCACAGATACGCAGTATTTT; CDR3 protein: CASSSPRGSLPSTDTQYF
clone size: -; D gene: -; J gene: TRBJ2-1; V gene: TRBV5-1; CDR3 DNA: TGCGCCAGCAGCCCTGGAACCAACAATGAGCAGTTCTTC; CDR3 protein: CASSPGTNNEQFF
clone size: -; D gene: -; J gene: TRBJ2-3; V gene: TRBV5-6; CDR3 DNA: TGTGCCAGCAGCTTATTAACCCGGGGGGCCGGAGATACGCAGTATTTT; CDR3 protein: CASSLLTRGAGDTQYF
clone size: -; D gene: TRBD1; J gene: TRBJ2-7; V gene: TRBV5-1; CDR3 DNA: TGCGCCAGCAGCCTAGGACAGGGGGCAGTCGAGCAGTACTTC; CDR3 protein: CASSLGQGAVEQYF
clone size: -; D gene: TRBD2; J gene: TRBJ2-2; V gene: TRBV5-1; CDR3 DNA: TGCGCCAGCAGCTTCGGTGGGAGGGCCACCGGGGAGCTGTTTTTT; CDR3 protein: CASSFGGRATGELFF
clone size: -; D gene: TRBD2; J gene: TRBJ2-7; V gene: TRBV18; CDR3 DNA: TGTGCCAGCTCACCGGGGACTAGCGGGATCTACGAGCAGTACTTC; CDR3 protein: CASSPGTSGIYEQYF
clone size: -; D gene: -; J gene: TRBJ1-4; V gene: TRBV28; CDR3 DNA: TGTGCCAGCAGCCTGAGGGTGATTAATGAAAAACTGTTTTTT; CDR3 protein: CASSLRVINEKLFF
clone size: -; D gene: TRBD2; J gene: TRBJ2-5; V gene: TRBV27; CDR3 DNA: TGTGCCAGCATGTGGAGCGGGGGCCAGCAAGAGACCCAGTACTTC; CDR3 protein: CASMWSGGQQETQYF
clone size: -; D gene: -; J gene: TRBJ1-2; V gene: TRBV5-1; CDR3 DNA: TGCGCCAGCAGCTTGGAGCCGCGGGGGGGTGGCTACACCTTC; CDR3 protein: CASSLEPRGGGYTF
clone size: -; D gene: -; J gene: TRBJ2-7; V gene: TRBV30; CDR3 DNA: TGTGCCTTCCCGAAGGCGGATTACGAGCAGTACTTC; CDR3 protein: CAFPKADYEQYF
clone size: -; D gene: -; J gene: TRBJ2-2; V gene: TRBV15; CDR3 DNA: TGTGCCACCGGACTTCTTAACACCGGGGAGCTGTTTTTT; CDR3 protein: CATGLLNTGELFF
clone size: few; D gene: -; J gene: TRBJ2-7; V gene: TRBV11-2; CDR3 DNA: TGTGCCAGCAGCGTATTACAGGGCTCCGAGCAGTACTTC; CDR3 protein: CASSVLQGSEQYF
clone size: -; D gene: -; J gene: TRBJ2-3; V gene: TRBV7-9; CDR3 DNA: TGTGCCAGCACTCTTTCGACGGGCGCAGATACGCAGTATTTT; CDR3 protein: CASTLSTGADTQYF